These 26 T cell receptor beta chains share one sample of origin, sequenced in a study of cytomegalovirus exposure and HLA in healthy donors. The study ran its PCR with 60 Vbeta and 13 Jbeta primers. Clones were sequenced by immunoSEQ multiplex PCR, and TCRdb holds only the in-frame ones, with some missing. The table has around 100,000 clones, roughly 78% seen once. The material sequenced was PBMCs. Receptors originate from a middle-aged woman in good health and CMV-seronegative.

The rearrangement uses TRBV30 and TRBJ1-1, with D unclear. V lost 7 bases to trimming and J lost 8 bases, with 17 bases between them. Germline lookup yields CDR1 GTSNPN and CDR2 SVGIG (reference sequence). The CDR3 is 12 residues long. Here the CDR3 DNA reads TGTGCCTATCTAGACTACCGGGAAGAAGCTTTCTTT. This sequence encodes CAYLDYREEAFF.

This chain links TRBV5-1 with TRBJ2-3; perhaps TRBD1 as D (6 bases). This CDR3 comprises 16 residues. Trimming removed 0 bases at V and 1 base at J, with 12 bases between. Germline CDR1 and CDR2: SGHRS and YFSETQ. CDR3 sequence: CASSLEGAGGTDTQYF. The CDR3 DNA sequence: TGCGCCAGCAGCTTGGAAGGGGCAGGGGGCACAGATACGCAGTATTTT.

The rearrangement links TRBV9 to TRBJ2-1; 7 bases line up with TRBD2. Germline trimming cut 0 bases from V and 5 bases from J; bases unmatched to any gene: 5. The CDR3 length is 15 residues. Germline V CDR1 and CDR2: SGDLS, YYNGEE. CDR3 bases: TGTGCCAGCAGCGTAGAATCTAGCGGACACAATGAGCAGTTCTTC. This gives the protein CASSVESSGHNEQFF.

V gene TRBV30 combines with J gene TRBJ1-6, with D possibly matching TRBD1 (6 bases). CDR3 length: 13 residues. CDR1 is GTSNPN and CDR2 is SVGIG in the germline V gene (reference sequence). V was cut by 4 bases and J by 10 bases, with 14 bases left in between. CDR3 in amino acids: CAWNGGGGSPLHF. CDR3 nucleotides: TGTGCCTGGAACGGGGGAGGGGGGTCACCCCTCCACTTT.

The chain is built from TRBV4-3 and TRBJ2-3; 12 bases are shared with TRBD2. V was clipped by 2 bases and J by 1 base; unmatched bases: 7. Per germline, CDR1 LGHNA and CDR2 YSLEER. The CDR3 spans 18 residues. CDR3 in amino acids: CASSQTILAGGGTDTQYF. In DNA form, the CDR3 reads TGCGCCAGCAGCCAAACAATTCTAGCGGGGGGGGGCACAGATACGCAGTATTTT.

The chain carries TRBV6-4 and TRBJ2-7; D is ambiguous. CDR1 MRHNA and CDR2 SNTAGT come from the germline V gene. The V and J ends lost 3 bases and 3 bases respectively, with 15 bases between them. The CDR3 is made up of 15 amino acids. This CDR3 is CASSDVSSLHYEQYF. The CDR3 nucleotides are TGTGCCAGCAGTGATGTTAGCTCCCTTCACTACGAGCAGTACTTC.

The sample holds one count of this clone. V usage is TRBV28 and J usage is TRBJ2-7; D might be TRBD1 (6 bases). Trimming pared 5 bases from V and 0 bases from J, leaving 11 bases between. CDR1 and CDR2 from the germline V gene are MDHEN and SYDVKM. There are 14 residues in the CDR3. CDR3 loop: CASSRTGSSYEQYF. CDR3 nucleotide sequence: TGTGCCAGCAGTCGAACAGGGAGCTCCTACGAGCAGTACTTC.

The chain is built from TRBV6-6 and TRBJ2-4, with TRBD1 identical over 7 bases. The trim removed 5 bases at V and 6 bases at J, leaving 13 bases unmatched. CDR3 length equals 16 residues. CDR1 and CDR2 from the germline V gene are MNHNY and SVGAGI (reference sequence). CDR3: CASSIRQGYLSNIQYF. Here the CDR3 DNA reads TGTGCCAGCAGTATCCGACAGGGTTACTTATCAAACATTCAGTACTTC.

The rearrangement joins TRBV12-5 to TRBJ1-1; 7 bases map to TRBD1. The J segment lost 0 bases and the V segment lost 0 bases, leaving 19 bases of the junction unmatched. CDR1 is LGHNT, CDR2 FRNRAP, per germline. The length of the CDR3 is 21 residues. CDR3 region: CASGLVSGQGGFFYLNTEAFF. The CDR3 region has the DNA TGTGCTAGTGGTTTGGTATCTGGCCAGGGGGGTTTTTTCTATCTGAACACTGAAGCTTTCTTT.

This rearrangement joins TRBV2 to TRBJ1-6, with D perhaps matching TRBD1 (6 bases). Germline CDR1 is SNHLY and CDR2 is FYNNEI. V lost 8 bases, J lost 4 bases, and 12 bases lay in between. The CDR3 is made up of 14 amino acids. CDR3 nucleotides: TGTGCCAGCCTCCCGACAGGATATAATTCACCCCTCCACTTT. Its protein product is CASLPTGYNSPLHF.

This clone has just a few counts. The chain is built from TRBV6-6 and TRBJ2-7; 11 positions agree with TRBD2. Germline trimming cut 5 bases from V and 2 bases from J; bases unmatched to any gene: 8. The CDR3 is made up of 16 amino acids. The germline gives CDR1 MNHNY, CDR2 SVGAGI (reference sequence). CDR3 bases: TGTGCCAGCAGTAGCCGGACTAGCGGGTTTACCTACGAGCAGTACTTC. Protein sequence: CASSSRTSGFTYEQYF.

The chain combines TRBV7-2 with TRBJ1-4, with a tentative D call TRBD1 (5 bases). Trimming shortened V by 5 bases and J by 0 bases, and 7 bases separated the two germline ends. Germline V gene lookup returns CDR1 SGHTA and CDR2 FQGNSA. The CDR3 loop spans 14 amino acids. The CDR3 bases are TGTGCCAGCAGCAGGGGTGCAACTAATGAAAAACTGTTTTTT. Its protein product is CASSRGATNEKLFF. The full variable domain, in which reference TRBV7-2 and TRBJ1-4 provide the parts outside the CDR3, is GAGVSQSPSNKVTEKGKDVELRCDPISGHTALYWYRQSLGQGLEFLIYFQGNSAPDKSGLPSDRFSAERTGGSVSTLTIQRTQQEDSAVYLCASSRGATNEKLFFGSGTQLSVL.

This CDR3 reads CASSLGQRGETQYF. CDR3 nucleotides: TGTGCCAGCAGCCTAGGACAGAGGGGAGAGACCCAGTACTTC. V and J are TRBV2 and TRBJ2-5; D possibly corresponds to TRBD1 (6 bases). CDR3 length equals 14 residues. Germline CDR1 reads SNHLY; CDR2 reads FYNNEI. The V gene lost 6 bases and the J gene lost 4 bases, with 15 bases spanning the gap.

DNA for the CDR3: TGTGCCAGTAGTACACGACAGGGGGCTGGTGGTTCACCCCTCCACTTT. It codes for CASSTRQGAGGSPLHF. J is TRBJ1-6 and V is TRBV19, with TRBD1 identical over 10 bases. Germline CDR1 LNHDA, CDR2 SQIVND (reference sequence). Trimming cost V 4 bases and J 9 bases; bases outside gene matches: 9. The CDR3 has 16 residues.

The chain has TRBV30 and TRBJ1-1, with 9 bases that match TRBD1. With 7 bases clipped from V and 6 bases from J, the junction kept 3 bases outside the gene matches. CDR3 length: 11 residues. Germline V gene data show CDR1 as GTSNPN and CDR2 as SVGIG (reference sequence). The CDR3 sequence: CALTGGAEAFF. The DNA for the CDR3 is TGTGCCTTGACAGGGGGGGCTGAAGCTTTCTTT. Full variable domain (remainder filled in from reference TRBV30 and TRBJ1-1): SQTIHQWPATLVQPVGSPLSLECTVEGTSNPNLYWYRQAAGRGLQLLFYSVGIGQISSEVPQNLSASRPQDRQFILSSKKLLLSDSGFYLCALTGGAEAFFGQGTRLTVV.

V gene TRBV28 combines with J gene TRBJ1-6, with 7 bases fitting TRBD1. CDR3 length: 14 residues. V shed 5 bases, J shed 8 bases, and the junction held 6 bases outside the gene matches. From germline, CDR1 is MDHEN and CDR2 SYDVKM. CDR3 protein: CASSDRDVDSPLHF. DNA for the CDR3: TGTGCCAGCAGTGACAGGGATGTTGATTCACCCCTCCACTTT.

V gene TRBV15 combines with J gene TRBJ1-2; TRBD1 matches 8 bases. J was trimmed by 4 bases and V by 5 bases; bases with no gene match: 9. Germline CDR1 LNHNV, CDR2 YYDKDF (reference sequence). This CDR3 is 15 amino acids long. CDR3 sequence (DNA): TGTGCCACCAGCGGTCCAGGGGGCTCGGGCTATGGCTACACCTTC. It codes for CATSGPGGSGYGYTF.

The rearrangement links TRBV5-1 to TRBJ2-5, with 11 nucleotides matching TRBD2. The junction had 1 base not matched to a gene; V was cut back by 0 bases and J by 0 bases. The CDR3 runs 16 residues. Germline assignment: CDR1 SGHRS and CDR2 YFSETQ. The CDR3 nucleotides are TGCGCCAGCAGCTTGGGACTAGCGGGACACCAAGAGACCCAGTACTTC. Amino acids: CASSLGLAGHQETQYF.

The chain is built from TRBV29-1 and TRBJ2-1; TRBD2 matches 13 bases. CDR1 and CDR2 (germline): SQVTM, ANQGSEA. This CDR3 spans 13 amino acids. Trimming removed 7 bases from V and 4 bases from J; junction bases left unmatched: 1. CDR3 loop: CSATSGGYNEQFF. The DNA of the CDR3 is TGCAGCGCGACTAGCGGGGGGTACAATGAGCAGTTCTTC.

The J gene is TRBJ2-2, the V gene TRBV11-3; 13 nucleotides line up with TRBD2. Germline CDR1 SGHNT, CDR2 YENEEA. The ends lost 5 bases at V and 4 bases at J; junction bases unmatched: 7. This CDR3 has 17 amino acids. This CDR3 reads CASSPGTSGAGTGELFF. The CDR3 DNA is TGTGCCAGCAGCCCCGGGACTAGCGGGGCAGGCACCGGGGAGCTGTTTTTT.

The chain has TRBV27 and TRBJ1-1; D is unresolved. Per the germline V gene, CDR1 is MNHEY and CDR2 is SMNVEV (reference sequence). The CDR3 loop spans 12 amino acids. The V gene lost 8 bases and the J gene lost 1 base, with 8 bases spanning the gap. CDR3 sequence reads: CASRGGNTEAFF. As DNA, the CDR3 is TGTGCCAGCCGTGGAGGGAACACTGAAGCTTTCTTT.

This chain uses TRBV7-9 with TRBJ1-2; TRBD1 matches at 7 bases. The ends lost 9 bases at V and 3 bases at J; junction bases unmatched: 13. The CDR3 runs 15 residues. Per germline, CDR1 SEHNR and CDR2 FQNEAQ (reference sequence). The CDR3 protein is CASAPTGHEDYGYTF. The CDR3 DNA reads as TGTGCCAGTGCCCCGACAGGGCACGAGGACTATGGCTACACCTTC.

The genes are TRBV5-6 and TRBJ2-5; D may be TRBD2 (7 bases). Trimming cost V 3 bases and J 1 base, with 13 bases left between them. CDR3 length equals 15 residues. Per the germline V gene, CDR1 is SGHDT and CDR2 is YYEEEE. The CDR3 spells CASSWAGAPQETQYF. The DNA of the CDR3 is TGTGCCAGCAGCTGGGCGGGGGCCCCCCAAGAGACCCAGTACTTC.

V usage is TRBV18 and J usage is TRBJ1-2; TRBD1 is a possible D gene (5 bases). Trimming removed 2 bases from V and 6 bases from J, with 19 bases in between. Per germline, CDR1 KGHSH and CDR2 LQKENI. This CDR3 contains 16 residues. The CDR3 sequence: CASSPGAAEGVDGYTF. As DNA, the CDR3 is TGTGCCAGCTCACCAGGGGCCGCGGAAGGGGTCGATGGCTACACCTTC. Combining the CDR3 with reference TRBV18 and TRBJ1-2 gives the whole variable domain NAGVMQNPRHLVRRRGQEARLRCSPMKGHSHVYWYRQLPEEGLKFMVYLQKENIIDESGMPKERFSAEFPKEGPSILRIQQVVRGDSAAYFCASSPGAAEGVDGYTFGSGTRLTVV.

The chain joins TRBV9 to TRBJ1-5; weak D call: TRBD1 (6 bases). With 5 bases removed from V and 7 bases from J, the gap between germline ends came to 10 bases. The CDR3 is 12 residues long. Germline loops: CDR1 SGDLS, CDR2 YYNGEE. CDR3 DNA: TGTGCCAGCAGTCAAGGGGGACAGCCCCAGCATTTT. Amino acids: CASSQGGQPQHF.

J is TRBJ1-2 and V is TRBV11-2; D is perhaps TRBD1 (6 bases). In germline, CDR1 is SGHAT, CDR2 FQNNGV. The CDR3 has 13 amino acids. V shed 2 bases and J shed 4 bases, with 8 bases lying between them. Written as DNA, the CDR3 is TGTGCCAGCAGCTTAAGACAGGTCTATGGCTACACCTTC. It translates to CASSLRQVYGYTF.